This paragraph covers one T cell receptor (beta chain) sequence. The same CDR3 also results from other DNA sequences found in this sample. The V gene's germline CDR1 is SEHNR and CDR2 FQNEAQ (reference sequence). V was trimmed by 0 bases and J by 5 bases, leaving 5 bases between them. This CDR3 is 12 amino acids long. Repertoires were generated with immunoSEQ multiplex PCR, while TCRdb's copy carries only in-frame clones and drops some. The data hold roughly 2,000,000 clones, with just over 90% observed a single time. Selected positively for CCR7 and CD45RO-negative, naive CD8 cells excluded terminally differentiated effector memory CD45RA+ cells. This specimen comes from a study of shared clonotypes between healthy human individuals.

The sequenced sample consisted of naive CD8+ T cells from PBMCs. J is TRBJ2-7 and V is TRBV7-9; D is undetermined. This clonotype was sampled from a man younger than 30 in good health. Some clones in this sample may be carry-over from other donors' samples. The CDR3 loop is CASSLASDEQYF. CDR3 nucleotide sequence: TGTGCCAGCAGCTTAGCGAGCGACGAGCAGTACTTC.